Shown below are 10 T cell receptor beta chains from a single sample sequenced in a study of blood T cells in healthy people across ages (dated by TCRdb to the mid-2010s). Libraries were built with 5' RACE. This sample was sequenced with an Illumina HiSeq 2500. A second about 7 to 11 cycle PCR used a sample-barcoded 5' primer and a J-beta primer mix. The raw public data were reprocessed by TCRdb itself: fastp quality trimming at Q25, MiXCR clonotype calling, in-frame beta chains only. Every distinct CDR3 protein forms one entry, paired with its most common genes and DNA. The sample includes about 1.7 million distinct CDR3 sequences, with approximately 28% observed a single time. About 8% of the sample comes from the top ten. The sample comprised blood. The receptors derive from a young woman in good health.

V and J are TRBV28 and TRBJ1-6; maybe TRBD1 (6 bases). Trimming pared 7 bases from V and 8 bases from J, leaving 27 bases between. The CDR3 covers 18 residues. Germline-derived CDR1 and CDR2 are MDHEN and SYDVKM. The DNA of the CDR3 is TGTGCCAGCACCCCTCCCCTCCTACAGGGAACAGCGGATTCACCCCTCCACTTT. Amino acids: CASTPPLLQGTADSPLHF.

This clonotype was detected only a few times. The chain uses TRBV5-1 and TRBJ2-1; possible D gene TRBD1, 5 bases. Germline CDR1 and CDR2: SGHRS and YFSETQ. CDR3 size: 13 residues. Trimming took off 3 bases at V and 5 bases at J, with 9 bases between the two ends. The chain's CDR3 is CASSSGYHNEQFF. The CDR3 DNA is TGCGCCAGCAGCTCAGGGTACCACAATGAGCAGTTCTTC.

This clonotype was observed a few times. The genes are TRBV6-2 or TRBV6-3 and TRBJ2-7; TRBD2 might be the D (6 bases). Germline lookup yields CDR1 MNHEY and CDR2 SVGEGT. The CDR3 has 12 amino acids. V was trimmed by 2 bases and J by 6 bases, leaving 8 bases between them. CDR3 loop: CASSYGGVEQYF. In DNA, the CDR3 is TGTGCCAGCAGTTACGGCGGGGTCGAGCAGTACTTC.

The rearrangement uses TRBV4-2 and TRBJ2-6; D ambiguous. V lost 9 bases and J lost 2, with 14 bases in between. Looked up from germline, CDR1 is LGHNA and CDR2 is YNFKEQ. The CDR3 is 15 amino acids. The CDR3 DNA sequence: TGTGCCAGTAACCTGGAGATAACTGGGGCCAACGTCCTGACTTTC. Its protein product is CASNLEITGANVLTF.

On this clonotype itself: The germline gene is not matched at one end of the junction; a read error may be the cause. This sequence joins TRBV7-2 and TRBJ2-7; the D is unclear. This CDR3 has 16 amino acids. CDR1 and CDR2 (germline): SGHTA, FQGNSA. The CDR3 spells CASSLAGLVETYEQYF. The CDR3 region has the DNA TGTGCCAGCAGCTTAGCTGGGCTAGTCGAGACCTACGAGCAATACTTC.

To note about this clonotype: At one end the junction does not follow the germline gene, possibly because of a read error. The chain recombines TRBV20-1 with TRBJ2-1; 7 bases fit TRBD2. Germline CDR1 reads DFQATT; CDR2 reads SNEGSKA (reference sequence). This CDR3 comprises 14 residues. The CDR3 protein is CSGAAGLPYNDQFF. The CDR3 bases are TGCAGTGGCGCAGCGGGACTCCCCTACAATGATCAGTTCTTC.

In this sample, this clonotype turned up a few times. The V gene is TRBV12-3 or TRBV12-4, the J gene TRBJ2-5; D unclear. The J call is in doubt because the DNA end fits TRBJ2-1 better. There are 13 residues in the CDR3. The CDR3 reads CASSFRYQETQFF. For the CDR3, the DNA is TGTGCCAGCAGTTTCCGGTACCAAGAGACCCAGTTCTTC.

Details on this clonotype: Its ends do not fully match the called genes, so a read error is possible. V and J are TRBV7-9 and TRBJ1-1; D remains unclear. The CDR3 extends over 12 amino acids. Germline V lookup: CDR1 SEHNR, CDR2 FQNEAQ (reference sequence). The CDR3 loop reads CVSSLGSTEAFF. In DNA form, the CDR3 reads TGTGTCAGCAGCTTGGGGAGCACTGAAGCTTTCTTT.

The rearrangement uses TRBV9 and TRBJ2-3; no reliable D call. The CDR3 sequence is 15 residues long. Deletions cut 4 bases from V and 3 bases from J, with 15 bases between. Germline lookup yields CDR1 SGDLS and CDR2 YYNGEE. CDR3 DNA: TGTGCCAGCAGCTCCGGACCTATCGGAACAGATACGCAGTATTTT. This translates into CASSSGPIGTDTQYF.

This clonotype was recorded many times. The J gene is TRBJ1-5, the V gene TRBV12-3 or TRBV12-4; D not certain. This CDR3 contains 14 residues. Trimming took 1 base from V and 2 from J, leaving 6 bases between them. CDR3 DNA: TGTGCCAGCAGTTTAGTGGGTCGCAATCAGCCCCAGCATTTT. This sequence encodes CASSLVGRNQPQHF.